These 8 T cell receptor beta chains originate from one sample sequenced in a study of T cell clonotyping in hematopoietic cell transplantation (dated by TCRdb to the early 2020s). The method was the immunoSEQ multiplex PCR assay. TCRdb obtained this table from immuneACCESS and retained in-frame rearrangements with V and J assigned. These tables miss some clones; where compared with another copy, unresolved V genes account for less than half of the shortfall, and the remainder is unexplained. The sample table shows under 45,000 clones, and about 87% are seen once. The ten largest account for approximately 2% of the sample. The material sequenced was peripheral blood mononuclear cells. The receptors come from a woman between 35 and 50 years old in good health. Some clones in this sample may be carry-over from other donors' samples.

V and J are TRBV30 and TRBJ2-3; TRBD2 is a possible D gene (6 bases). Germline lookup yields CDR1 GTSNPN and CDR2 SVGIG (reference sequence). This CDR3 has 13 amino acids. Trimming stripped 3 bases from V and 5 bases from J, with 12 bases between. CDR3 loop: CAWSAGPQDTQYF. DNA for the CDR3: TGTGCCTGGAGCGCGGGACCACAAGATACGCAGTATTTT. Drawing the rest from reference TRBV30 and TRBJ2-3, the complete variable domain is SQTIHQWPATLVQPVGSPLSLECTVEGTSNPNLYWYRQAAGRGLQLLFYSVGIGQISSEVPQNLSASRPQDRQFILSSKKLLLSDSGFYLCAWSAGPQDTQYFGPGTRLTVL.

The chain recombines TRBV30 with TRBJ2-5; 7 bases align to TRBD2. V gave up 3 bases and J gave up 4 bases; unmatched junction bases: 11. Germline V gene sequence: CDR1 GTSNPN, CDR2 SVGIG (reference sequence). The CDR3 has 15 residues. The CDR3 loop is CAWSDTATGGETQYF. The CDR3 region has the DNA TGTGCCTGGAGCGACACTGCGACGGGGGGAGAGACCCAGTACTTC.

The CDR3 region is CASSQGTGEDRKLFF. CDR3 coding DNA: TGCGCCAGCAGCCAAGGGACAGGGGAGGATAGAAAACTGTTTTTT. The gene calls are TRBV4-1 and TRBJ1-4; 9 bases match TRBD1. Looked up from germline, CDR1 is MGHRA and CDR2 is YSYEKL. The CDR3 is 15 residues long. V shed 1 base, J shed 10 bases, and the junction held 7 bases outside the gene matches.

This chain links TRBV14 with TRBJ2-5, with no clear D. The CDR3 has 13 residues. V was clipped by 4 bases and J by 1 base, with 7 bases between them. CDR1 and CDR2 from the germline V gene are SGHDN and FVKESK. The CDR3 nucleotides read TGTGCCAGCAGCCTATACCTCCAAGAGACCCAGTACTTC. This sequence encodes CASSLYLQETQYF.

This sequence joins TRBV5-1 and TRBJ2-7; D is perhaps TRBD2 (5 bases). Germline lookup yields CDR1 SGHRS and CDR2 YFSETQ. This CDR3 is built from 17 residues. V gave up 0 bases and J gave up 2 bases, with 18 bases separating them. CDR3 residues: CASSLGPAGGSTYEQYF. The CDR3 DNA reads as TGCGCCAGCAGCTTGGGCCCCGCTGGCGGGTCTACCTACGAGCAGTACTTC.

The chain combines TRBV19 with TRBJ1-5; D is unresolved. Trimming cost V 4 bases and J 0 bases, with 13 bases left between them. From germline, CDR1 is LNHDA and CDR2 SQIVND (reference sequence). This CDR3 spans 16 amino acids. CDR3 protein: CASSTRYTNSNQPQHF. CDR3 DNA sequence: TGTGCCAGTAGTACCCGCTACACAAATAGCAATCAGCCCCAGCATTTT. Full variable domain (remainder filled in from reference TRBV19 and TRBJ1-5): DGGITQSPKYLFRKEGQNVTLSCEQNLNHDAMYWYRQDPGQGLRLIYYSQIVNDFQKGDIAEGYSVSREKKESFPLTVTSAQKNPTAFYLCASSTRYTNSNQPQHFGDGTRLSIL.

This clone was observed a few times. The chain combines TRBV30 with TRBJ1-1; D gene ambiguous. The CDR3 covers 11 residues. Trimming took 7 bases from V and 1 from J, leaving 7 bases between them. Germline CDR1 reads GTSNPN; CDR2 reads SVGIG (reference sequence). This CDR3 reads CAFERNTEAFF. The DNA of the CDR3 is TGTGCCTTTGAACGGAACACTGAAGCTTTCTTT.

This clone was found once. The chain combines TRBV4-3 with TRBJ2-7; 10 bases match TRBD1. The V segment lost 4 bases and the J segment 3 bases; nucleotides outside the gene matches: 3. The CDR3 contains 14 residues. Germline CDR1 is LGHNA and CDR2 is YSLEER. CDR3 coding DNA: TGCGCCAGCAGCCGCTGGACAGGGGGCTACGAGCAGTACTTC. Translation gives CASSRWTGGYEQYF.